Listed below are T cell receptor beta chains from one sample, sequenced in a study of blood T cells in healthy people across ages. TCRdb fed the 5' RACE reads into MiXCR, producing one record per CDR3 protein. Here the sample spans roughly 500,000 distinct CDR3 sequences, 27% being singletons. The sequenced sample consisted of blood. These TCRs come from a woman in her sixties or seventies in good health. CDR3s include the opening cysteine and the closing phenylalanine or tryptophan. The D gene is left open where the match is weak. A clone size is listed for some rows: how often the clone was seen (once, few, many), or a class if it is expanded.

clone_size,j_call,v_call,d_call,cdr3_aa,cdr3_nt
.,TRBJ2-3,TRBV6-1,.,CASSEAVADTQYF,TGTGCCAGCAGTGAAGCGGTGGCAGATACGCAGTATTTT
few,TRBJ1-2,TRBV29-1,.,CSAISRGSGDYGYTF,TGCAGCGCCATCTCCCGAGGCAGTGGGGACTATGGCTACACCTTC
few,TRBJ2-3,TRBV7-3,TRBD1,CASSNRGGTDTQYF,TGTGCCAGCAGCAACAGGGGAGGCACAGATACGCAGTATTTT
.,TRBJ1-1,TRBV20-1,.,CSARDRWQYAAFF,TGCAGTGCTAGAGATCGTTGGCAGTATGCCGCTTTCTTT
many,TRBJ1-2,TRBV12-3/TRBV12-4,.,CASSHRTGSNYGYTF,TGTGCCAGCAGTCATCGGACGGGCAGTAACTATGGCTACACCTTC
once,TRBJ1-5,TRBV7-2,.,CASSFSRDNQPQHF,TGTGCCAGCAGCTTTAGCAGGGATAACCAGCCCCAGCATTTT
.,TRBJ1-1,TRBV7-2,.,CASSSTLNTEAFF,TGTGCCAGCAGCTCGACCTTGAACACTGAAGCTTTCTTT
.,TRBJ2-7,TRBV20-1,.,CSARGWVRDSLSYEQYF,TGCAGTGCTAGGGGGTGGGTGCGGGACAGCCTCTCCTACGAGCAGTACTTC
.,TRBJ2-5,TRBV14,.,CASSQGELPETQYF,TGTGCCAGCAGCCAAGGGGAACTCCCAGAGACCCAGTACTTC
.,TRBJ2-3,TRBV20-1,.,CSAPDTVTDTQYF,TGCAGTGCTCCGGACACCGTCACAGATACGCAGTATTTT
.,TRBJ2-1,TRBV11-1,.,CASSSQVRTDEQFF,TGTGCCAGCAGCTCCCAAGTTAGGACAGACGAGCAGTTCTTC
.,TRBJ1-2,TRBV28,.,CASTSHRGSGYTF,TGTGCCAGCACCTCCCATCGGGGGTCTGGCTACACCTTC
.,TRBJ2-1,TRBV5-1,.,CASSSVPSGEQFF,TGCGCCAGCAGCTCAGTCCCCAGTGGGGAGCAGTTCTTC
.,TRBJ2-3,TRBV24-1,.,CATSDRADPNWDTQYF,TGTGCCACCAGTGATCGAGCGGACCCTAACTGGGATACGCAGTATTTT
.,TRBJ2-1,TRBV7-9,TRBD1,CASSLPGGYNEQFF,TGTGCCAGCAGCTTACCAGGGGGCTACAATGAGCAGTTCTTC
.,TRBJ2-2,TRBV12-3/TRBV12-4,TRBD2,CASRQRDTDTGELFF,TGTGCCAGCAGGCAGCGGGATACGGACACCGGGGAGCTGTTTTTT
.,TRBJ1-2,TRBV6-5,.,CASSYSSPARDSNYGYTF,TGTGCCAGCAGTTACTCGAGCCCCGCCAGGGACTCAAACTATGGCTACACCTTC
.,TRBJ2-1,TRBV29-1,.,CSAAVNNEQFF,TGCAGCGCCGCAGTGAACAATGAGCAGTTCTTC
.,TRBJ2-1,TRBV7-9,TRBD2,CASRGTSLYNEQFF,TGTGCCAGCAGGGGGACTAGTCTCTACAATGAGCAGTTCTTC
.,TRBJ1-1,TRBV24-1,TRBD1,CATSDPRQGNTEAFF,TGTGCCACCAGTGATCCCAGACAGGGGAACACTGAAGCTTTCTTT
.,TRBJ1-4,TRBV7-8,.,CASSPGRILPLNEKLFF,TGTGCCAGCAGCCCCGGCCGGATCTTACCTCTGAATGAAAAACTGTTTTTT
.,TRBJ2-5,TRBV20-1,TRBD2,CSAGGLAGGEQETQYF,TGCAGTGCTGGCGGACTAGCGGGGGGCGAACAAGAGACCCAGTACTTC
.,TRBJ1-2,TRBV25-1,.,CASTNSRGPNYGYTF,TGTGCCAGCACCAATTCAAGGGGACCTAACTATGGCTACACCTTC
.,TRBJ2-4,TRBV6-6,.,CASSSWDGKNIQYF,TGTGCCAGCAGTTCATGGGACGGTAAAAACATTCAGTACTTC
many,TRBJ1-2,TRBV29-1,.,CSGWTSGGGYTF,TGCAGCGGTTGGACGTCGGGTGGGGGCTACACCTTC
.,TRBJ2-1,TRBV2,.,CASRDAASEQFF,TGTGCCAGCAGGGACGCAGCCTCTGAGCAGTTCTTC
.,TRBJ2-7,TRBV7-2,TRBD2,CASSGGLAGGSYEQYF,TGTGCCAGCAGCGGGGGCCTAGCGGGGGGCTCCTACGAGCAGTACTTC
.,TRBJ2-3,TRBV11-3,.,CASSLDAHKGGADTQYF,TGTGCCAGCAGCTTAGATGCTCACAAGGGAGGAGCAGATACGCAGTATTTT
.,TRBJ1-5,TRBV29-1,.,CSVEVPGRAQHF,TGCAGCGTTGAAGTTCCGGGACGGGCCCAGCATTTT
.,TRBJ2-4,TRBV5-5,.,CASSLDQGGLGHNIQYF,TGTGCCAGCAGCTTGGATCAGGGTGGCCTAGGTCATAACATTCAGTACTTC
few,TRBJ1-1,TRBV7-2,TRBD1,CASSLSGQGGPGEAFF,TGTGCCAGCAGCTTATCCGGACAGGGGGGACCAGGTGAAGCTTTCTTT
.,TRBJ1-5,TRBV7-9,.,CASSLWSGGGQPQHF,TGTGCCAGCAGCTTATGGTCCGGGGGCGGTCAGCCCCAGCATTTT
.,TRBJ1-4,TRBV20-1,.,CSATGGGAGEKLFF,TGCAGTGCTACCGGGGGAGGAGCAGGGGAAAAACTGTTTTTT
.,TRBJ2-7,TRBV7-9,.,CASSLGGSRSYEQYF,TGTGCCAGCAGCCTGGGCGGAAGCAGATCCTACGAGCAGTACTTC
.,TRBJ1-4,TRBV7-2,TRBD1,CASSLVLGTGNEKLFF,TGTGCCAGCAGCTTAGTTTTGGGGACAGGGAATGAAAAACTGTTTTTT
many,TRBJ2-6,TRBV6-5,.,CASSYERTSGANVLTF,TGTGCCAGCAGTTACGAGCGGACCTCTGGGGCCAACGTCCTGACTTTC
.,TRBJ1-1,TRBV3-1,TRBD1,CASSQAQGSTEAFF,TGTGCCAGCAGCCAAGCACAGGGGTCCACTGAAGCTTTCTTT
few,TRBJ2-4,TRBV7-9,.,CASSVGDFGNIQYF,TGTGCCAGCAGCGTAGGGGATTTTGGGAACATTCAGTACTTC
.,TRBJ2-1,TRBV5-1,.,CASSGAFEETPYF,TGCGCCAGTTCAGGAGCCTTTGAGGAGACCCCGTACTTC
.,TRBJ1-1,TRBV7-2,.,CASSLELRGTEAFF,TGTGCCAGCAGCTTAGAGCTCAGGGGCACTGAAGCTTTCTTT
.,TRBJ1-6,TRBV6-5,.,CASSYGSPNSPLHF,TGTGCCAGCAGTTACGGCAGCCCTAATTCACCCCTCCACTTT
few,TRBJ1-1,TRBV20-1,.,CSANQPGPTEAFF,TGCAGTGCAAACCAACCGGGACCCACTGAAGCTTTCTTT
.,TRBJ1-5,TRBV18,TRBD1,CASSLRDSSNQPQHF,TGTGCCAGCTCACTCCGGGACAGTAGCAATCAGCCCCAGCATTTT
few,TRBJ1-6,TRBV4-3,TRBD1,CASSQDRPGGYSPLHF,TGCGCCAGCAGCCAAGATCGGCCAGGGGGATATTCACCCCTCCACTTT
many,TRBJ1-3,TRBV7-9,.,CASSSGFGTLNTIYF,TGTGCCAGCAGCTCAGGGTTCGGAACTTTGAACACCATATATTTT
.,TRBJ2-6,TRBV28,.,CASSLSRPAAGANVLTF,TGTGCCAGCAGTTTATCGAGGCCAGCCGCTGGGGCCAACGTCCTGACTTTC
.,TRBJ1-4,TRBV11-2,TRBD1,CASSFESGGKLFF,TGTGCCAGCAGCTTCGAGTCAGGGGGGAAACTGTTTTTT
.,TRBJ2-1,TRBV5-1,TRBD2,CASSLERGLAGANEQFF,TGCGCCAGCAGCTTGGAACGAGGGCTAGCGGGGGCCAATGAGCAGTTCTTC
few,TRBJ2-5,TRBV21-1,.,CASSKVETSGRETQYF,TGTGCCAGCAGCAAAGTCGAGACTAGCGGTCGAGAGACCCAGTACTTC
few,TRBJ1-2,TRBV18,.,CASSPQISGYTF,TGTGCCAGCTCACCACAGATCAGTGGCTACACCTTC
once,TRBJ2-3,TRBV7-9,.,CASSLVPTGPEKPYADTQYF,TGTGCCAGCAGCTTAGTGCCAACAGGGCCGGAAAAACCCTACGCAGATACGCAGTATTTT
.,TRBJ2-7,TRBV4-2,.,CVSSQVGRASNEQYF,TGTGTCAGCAGCCAAGTGGGCAGGGCGTCCAACGAGCAGTACTTC
.,TRBJ2-1,TRBV15,.,CATSGNLRSNEQFF,TGTGCCACCAGCGGAAACCTTAGAAGCAATGAGCAGTTCTTC